The rows below give T cell receptor beta chains drawn from one sample of a study of blood T cell repertoires in COVID-19. The table came from immunoSEQ multiplex PCR; TCRdb's copy has only in-frame clones and leaves some out. Among about 200,000 clones listed, roughly 88% were seen once. The sequencing input was peripheral blood. The receptors were gathered from a man aged 45 to 65 with COVID-19, enrolled during active disease. CDR3s include the opening cysteine and the closing phenylalanine or tryptophan. Fields, in order: clone size, J gene, D gene, V gene, CDR3 DNA, CDR3 protein. The D gene is left open where the match is weak. Some rows mark clone size as missing; the rest say once, few, many or name a class of expanded clone.

>once|TRBJ2-1|TRBD2|TRBV24-1
TGTGCCACCAGTGGCCGGACTAGCGATGAGCAGTTCTTC
CATSGRTSDEQFF
>-|TRBJ2-5|-|TRBV7-3
TGTGCCAGCAGCTTCGGGTCTGAAGAGACCCAGTACTTC
CASSFGSEETQYF
>-|TRBJ2-7|-|TRBV18
TGTGCCAGCTCACCACGGGGGCAGTCCTACGAGCAGTACTTC
CASSPRGQSYEQYF
>-|TRBJ1-5|-|TRBV5-6
TGTGCCAGCAGCTTGTCGGGGTTCGGCAATCAGCCCCAGCATTTT
CASSLSGFGNQPQHF
>-|TRBJ1-3|-|TRBV7-9
TGTGCCAGCAGCTTAGCTGGGGCGCGAGCTGGAAACACCATATATTTT
CASSLAGARAGNTIYF
>once|TRBJ2-3|TRBD1|TRBV29-1
TGCAGCGTTGAAGCTCGGGACAGGGGTACAGATACGCAGTATTTT
CSVEARDRGTDTQYF
>-|TRBJ2-1|TRBD2|TRBV25-1
TGTGCCAGCAGTGAATATCTGTCTAGCGGGAGGAATGAGCAGTTCTTC
CASSEYLSSGRNEQFF
>-|TRBJ2-7|TRBD1|TRBV7-9
TGTGCCAGCAAACCGACAGGGGCCTACGAGCAGTACTTC
CASKPTGAYEQYF
>-|TRBJ2-7|TRBD1|TRBV6-2/TRBV6-3
TGTGCCAGCAGACCTACCGGGACAGGGGATTTCTACGAGCAGTACTTC
CASRPTGTGDFYEQYF
>-|TRBJ2-5|-|TRBV14
TGTGCCAGCAGCCAAGATCCCGACTGGGTAGGAACCCAGTACTTC
CASSQDPDWVGTQYF
>-|TRBJ1-2|TRBD1|TRBV5-1
TGCGCCAGCAGCTTTGGACAGGGGCAAGGCTACACCTTC
CASSFGQGQGYTF
>-|TRBJ2-1|TRBD1|TRBV27
TGTGCCAGCAGTTTATCGAACCTTGCGGGACAGGGGAACAATGAGCAGTTCTTC
CASSLSNLAGQGNNEQFF
>-|TRBJ2-2|TRBD2|TRBV9
TGTGCCAGCAGCCCCCGACTAGCGGGTCTATCCGGGGAGCTGTTTTTT
CASSPRLAGLSGELFF
>-|TRBJ2-2|TRBD2|TRBV7-3
TGTGCCAGCAGCTCCCTAGCGGGAGTCCACGGGGAGCTGTTTTTT
CASSSLAGVHGELFF
>-|TRBJ2-3|-|TRBV5-8
TGTGCCAGCAGCTTGGCGGATACGCAGTATTTT
CASSLADTQYF
>-|TRBJ2-1|TRBD1|TRBV4-3
TGCGCCAGCAGCCAACCGGGACAGCGGAATGAGCAGTTCTTC
CASSQPGQRNEQFF
>-|TRBJ2-1|TRBD1|TRBV5-4
TGTGCCAGCAGCTCCCCGGACAGGCCATACAATGAGCAGTTCTTC
CASSSPDRPYNEQFF
>-|TRBJ2-3|TRBD2|TRBV10-3
TGTGCCATCAGTGAGTCGAATCAGCGGGGTACTAGCACAGATACGCAGTATTTT
CAISESNQRGTSTDTQYF
>-|TRBJ2-3|TRBD1|TRBV6-4
TGTGCCAGCAGTGGCCGACAGGGGGGTGATACGCAGTATTTT
CASSGRQGGDTQYF
>-|TRBJ2-2|-|TRBV5-6
TGTGCCAGCAGCCAGGCCCCCGGGGAGCTGTTTTTT
CASSQAPGELFF
>-|TRBJ2-3|TRBD2|TRBV7-2
TGTGCCAGCAGCTCCCAAGCGGGGTGGGCAGATACGCAGTATTTT
CASSSQAGWADTQYF
>-|TRBJ2-4|-|TRBV19
TGTGCCAGTAGTATAGACCGAGGGACCAAAAACATTCAGTACTTC
CASSIDRGTKNIQYF
>many|TRBJ2-2|-|TRBV19
TGTGCCAGTAGCGCGACAGCTAACCCGAACACCGGGGAGCTGTTTTTT
CASSATANPNTGELFF
>-|TRBJ2-3|-|TRBV6-2/TRBV6-3
TGTGCCAGCGGCCCCGCGGGGGCCCAACCGAGTGCAGATACGCAGTATTTT
CASGPAGAQPSADTQYF
>-|TRBJ1-5|-|TRBV27
TGTGCCAGCAAGGGGGGGGCAGGGGATAGCAATCAGCCCCAGCATTTT
CASKGGAGDSNQPQHF
>-|TRBJ1-4|TRBD1|TRBV5-1
TGCGCCAGCAAACCCGGGACAGGAAAAGAAAAACTGTTTTTT
CASKPGTGKEKLFF
>-|TRBJ2-1|TRBD2|TRBV19
TGTGCCAGTAGTATCTCCCCGCTAGCGGGGGCCAACAATGAGCAGTTCTTC
CASSISPLAGANNEQFF
>-|TRBJ2-1|-|TRBV5-1
TGCGCCAGCAGCTTTCAGGACAGCCAAACATTGGAGCAGTTCTTC
CASSFQDSQTLEQFF
>once|TRBJ2-7|TRBD2|TRBV18
TGTGCCAGCTCACCACGGGCTAGTGGTTGGCGGGGGGGCGTCTACGAGCAGTACTTC
CASSPRASGWRGGVYEQYF
>-|TRBJ1-2|TRBD1|TRBV5-1
TGCGCCAGCAGGAAGGGGGCGGAAAACTATGGCTACACCTTC
CASRKGAENYGYTF
>-|TRBJ2-1|-|TRBV6-5
TGTGCCAGCGCTTCTGCGGGGTCATACAATGAGCAGTTCTTC
CASASAGSYNEQFF